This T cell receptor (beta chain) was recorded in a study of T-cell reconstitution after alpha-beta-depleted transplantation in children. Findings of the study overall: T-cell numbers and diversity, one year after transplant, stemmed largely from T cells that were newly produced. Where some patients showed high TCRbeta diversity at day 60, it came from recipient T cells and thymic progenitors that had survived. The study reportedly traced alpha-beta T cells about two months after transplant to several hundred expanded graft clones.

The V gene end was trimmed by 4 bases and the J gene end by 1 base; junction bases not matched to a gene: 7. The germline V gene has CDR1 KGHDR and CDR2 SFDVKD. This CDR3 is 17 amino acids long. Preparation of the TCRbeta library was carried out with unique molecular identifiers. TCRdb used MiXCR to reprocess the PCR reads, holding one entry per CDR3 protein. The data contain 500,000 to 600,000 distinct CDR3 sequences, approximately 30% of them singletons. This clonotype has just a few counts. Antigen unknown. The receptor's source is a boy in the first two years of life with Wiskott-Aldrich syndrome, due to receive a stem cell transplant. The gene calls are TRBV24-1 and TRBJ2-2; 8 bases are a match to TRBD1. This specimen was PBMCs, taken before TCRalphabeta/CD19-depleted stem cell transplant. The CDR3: CATSDPDRGRNTGELFF. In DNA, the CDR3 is TGTGCCACCAGTGACCCCGACAGGGGTAGGAACACCGGGGAGCTGTTTTTT.